This TCR beta chain was captured in a study of high-grade serous ovarian cancer treatment subgroups. Overall study context: On average, 14,192 reads and under 9,000 unique TCR beta rearrangements were obtained per sample. Study-level results: The analyses considered CDR3 and ignored CDR1 and CDR2. Bulk tumor TCR sequencing gave no spatial information.

Trimming left V 0 bases short and J 7 bases short, with 8 bases between. In germline, CDR1 is SGHKS, CDR2 YYEKEE (reference sequence). This CDR3 comprises 12 residues. Assay: immunoSEQ multiplex PCR; the TCRdb copy retains only in-frame clones and omits some. The sample lists about 10,000 clones; around 83% were seen once. Tumor samples were taken before definitive surgery or chemotherapy. On this clone itself: The antigen is unknown.

Sequencing input: tumor tissue. The clonotype was recovered from a human donor with high-grade serous ovarian cancer. This chain joins TRBV5-5 and TRBJ2-7; weak D call: TRBD2 (6 bases). The chain's CDR3 is CASSLAGREQYF. The DNA of the CDR3 is TGTGCCAGCAGCTTGGCAGGGAGGGAGCAGTACTTC. The variable domain in full, with the rest retrieved from reference TRBV5-5 and TRBJ2-7, is DAGVTQSPTHLIKTRGQQVTLRCSPISGHKSVSWYQQVLGQGPQFIFQYYEKEERGRGNFPDRFSARQFPNYSSELNVNALLLGDSALYLCASSLAGREQYFGPGTRLTVT.